Each of the 3 T cell receptor beta chains below was sequenced from the same sample in a study of blood T cell repertoires in COVID-19. Clones were sequenced by immunoSEQ multiplex PCR, and TCRdb holds only the in-frame ones, with some missing. The table shows 470,000 or so clones, with more than 85% occurring only once. Sequencing input: peripheral blood. The receptors stem from a woman aged 30 to 39 with acute or convalescent COVID-19.

The CDR3 here is CASSRSGGSDEQYF. CDR3 DNA: TGCGCCAGCAGCCGTAGCGGGGGATCGGACGAGCAGTACTTC. This rearrangement joins TRBV5-1 to TRBJ2-7, with 9 bases aligning to TRBD2. This CDR3 has 14 residues. V dropped 4 bases and J dropped 5; count of bases not matched to a gene: 7. Per the germline V gene, CDR1 is SGHRS and CDR2 is YFSETQ. The full variable domain, its missing parts supplied by reference TRBV5-1 and TRBJ2-7, is KAGVTQTPRYLIKTRGQQVTLSCSPISGHRSVSWYQQTPGQGLQFLFEYFSETQRNKGNFPGRFSGRQFSNSRSEMNVSTLELGDSALYLCASSRSGGSDEQYFGPGTRLTVT.

The rearrangement uses TRBV5-1 and TRBJ2-1, with 7 bases fitting TRBD1. Per the germline V gene, CDR1 is SGHRS and CDR2 is YFSETQ. V lost 4 bases and J lost 8; bases outside the gene matches: 3. The CDR3 length is 12 residues. CDR3 region: CASSITGDEQFF. For the CDR3, the DNA is TGCGCCAGCAGCATTACAGGGGATGAGCAGTTCTTC.

The CDR3 spells CASASLDRGSHGELFF. The CDR3 DNA reads TGTGCCAGCGCCTCCCTCGACAGGGGGTCGCACGGGGAGCTGTTTTTT. The V call is TRBV11-2, the J call TRBJ2-2; 9 positions agree with TRBD1. Germline CDR1 SGHAT, CDR2 FQNNGV. V was clipped by 8 bases and J by 7 bases; unmatched bases: 14. This CDR3 is built from 16 residues.